The next 22 T cell receptor beta chains were all read from a single sample in a study of regulatory T cells in long-lasting Graves disease. Researchers made TCR beta libraries by using iRepertoire HTBI primers and running Arm-PCR on CDR3 regions. TCRdb reprocessed the multiplex PCR reads with MiXCR, giving one entry per CDR3 protein. This table holds more than 450,000 distinct CDR3 sequences, about 11% found once. Regarding time point: newly diagnosed GD, antithyroid drugs for less than 3 months. Scientists built the TCR library using RNA that was extracted from PBMCs. This sample was also put to use in a study of T cells in Graves' hyperthyroidism and ophthalmopathy.

The source was peripheral blood mononuclear cells (PBMCs), collected at new diagnosis, from a patient treated with antithyroid drugs. Source of these receptors: a woman aged 30 to 39 with Graves disease.

The sample holds many counts of this clonotype. V gene TRBV12-3 or TRBV12-4 combines with J gene TRBJ1-5, with 9 bases matching TRBD1. The CDR3 consists of 13 residues. V lost 6 bases to trimming and J lost 5 bases; unmatched junction nucleotides: 2. This chain's CDR3 is CASSGQGHQPQHF. CDR3 sequence (DNA): TGTGCCAGCAGCGGACAGGGGCATCAGCCCCAGCATTTT.

This chain uses TRBV20-1 with TRBJ1-2; 7 bases align to TRBD1. V was pared by 3 bases and J by 4 bases, with 11 bases of the junction left unmatched. Germline CDR1 reads DFQATT; CDR2 reads SNEGSKA (reference sequence). The CDR3 has 15 amino acids. The CDR3 here is CSASEQGFNGYGYTF. CDR3 in DNA: TGCAGTGCTAGCGAACAGGGGTTCAACGGCTATGGCTACACCTTC.

There are a few counts of this clonotype. The chain uses TRBV9 and TRBJ2-3; possible D gene TRBD2, 5 bases. Between the trimmed V and J ends, which lost 0 bases and 6 bases, there was a span of 14 bases. The germline CDR1 and CDR2 sequences are SGDLS and YYNGEE. The CDR3 runs 15 residues. The CDR3 here is CASSVGGGLGDTQYF. CDR3 bases: TGTGCCAGCAGCGTAGGTGGCGGGCTGGGGGATACGCAGTATTTT.

This clonotype was seen many times. The chain uses TRBV6-1 and TRBJ1-2, with TRBD1 matching over 7 bases. CDR1 MNHNS and CDR2 SASEGT come from the germline V gene. Unmatched junction bases numbered 13, after V lost 9 bases and J lost 3 bases. The CDR3 totals 15 residues. CDR3 bases: TGTGCCAGTTCCGAGGGGGCGGGTCCATACTATGGCTACACCTTC. Its protein product is CASSEGAGPYYGYTF.

The sample holds many counts of this clonotype. The J gene is TRBJ2-2, the V gene TRBV2; D not certain. Germline lookup yields CDR1 SNHLY and CDR2 FYNNEI. CDR3 size: 14 residues. Trimming left V 4 bases short and J 2 bases short, with 8 bases between. This CDR3 is CASSGQVNTGELFF. The CDR3 bases are TGTGCCAGCAGTGGCCAGGTCAACACCGGGGAGCTGTTTTTT.

This clonotype occurred many times. The V and J genes are TRBV28 and TRBJ2-2; weak D call: TRBD1 (6 bases). The CDR3 covers 16 residues. Deletions cut 3 bases from V and 6 bases from J, with 17 bases between. Germline V gene data show CDR1 as MDHEN and CDR2 as SYDVKM. Written as DNA, the CDR3 is TGTGCCAGCAGTTTTGGACCAGGGGAGATATCCGGGGAGCTGTTTTTT. Protein sequence: CASSFGPGEISGELFF.

This clonotype was found many times. J is TRBJ2-4 and V is TRBV28, with a weak D call TRBD1 (6 bases). The CDR3 has 15 amino acids. V was pared by 6 bases and J by 1 base, with 13 bases between. In germline, CDR1 is MDHEN, CDR2 SYDVKM. The CDR3 sequence is CASRTGLTAKNIQYF. The DNA of the CDR3 is TGTGCCAGCAGAACAGGGTTGACGGCCAAAAACATTCAGTACTTC.

This clonotype was found many times. The CDR3 DNA follows: TGTGCCATCAGTGAGCCGGACAGGGCTAATGAGCAGTTCTTC. Its protein product is CAISEPDRANEQFF. This chain uses TRBV10-3 with TRBJ2-1, with 8 bases that match TRBD1. The CDR3 sequence is 14 residues long. Trimming at V came to 2 bases and at J to 7 bases, leaving 4 bases not matched to a gene. The V gene's germline CDR1 is ENHRY and CDR2 SYGVKD.

At least ten counts were recorded for this clonotype. The chain is built from TRBV20-1 and TRBJ2-1; D is ambiguous. Germline CDR1 DFQATT, CDR2 SNEGSKA (reference sequence). The CDR3 runs to 12 residues. V was shortened by 5 bases and J by 3 bases, with 8 bases between the two germline ends. The CDR3 spells CSAPLFYNEQFF. DNA for the CDR3: TGCAGTGCTCCCCTTTTCTACAATGAGCAGTTCTTC.

This clonotype was recorded a few times. This sequence joins TRBV19 and TRBJ2-3; 11 nucleotides align to TRBD2. The germline gives CDR1 LNHDA, CDR2 SQIVND (reference sequence). The CDR3 length is 16 residues. The junction had 3 bases not matched to a gene; V was cut back by 2 bases and J by 2 bases. The CDR3 protein is CASSIRLAGSTDTQYF. Written as DNA, the CDR3 is TGTGCCAGTAGTATAAGACTAGCGGGATCCACAGATACGCAGTATTTT.

This clonotype was detected once. Given a much more abundant clone one base away, this may be a read error. This chain connects TRBV7-9 to TRBJ2-7; D perhaps matches TRBD2 (5 bases). The V gene's germline CDR1 is SEHNR and CDR2 FQNEAQ (reference sequence). This CDR3 contains 14 residues. CDR3 in amino acids: CSSRPVGSNHEQYF. For the CDR3, the DNA is TGTTCCAGCAGGCCGGTAGGGAGTAACCACGAGCAGTACTTC.

This clonotype came up many times. This chain connects TRBV12-3 or TRBV12-4 to TRBJ1-5; TRBD1 might be the D (6 bases). Trimming took 5 bases from V and 7 from J, leaving 15 bases between them. The CDR3 has 14 residues. The CDR3 DNA sequence: TGTGCCAGCAGTCCGCAGGACAGTCTGCAGCCCCAGCATTTT. Its protein is CASSPQDSLQPQHF.

This clonotype was recorded many times. This chain uses TRBV6-1 with TRBJ1-4, with 11 bases fitting TRBD1. V dropped 5 bases and J dropped 8; count of bases not matched to a gene: 4. Looked up from germline, CDR1 is MNHNS and CDR2 is SASEGT. This CDR3 is 14 amino acids long. The CDR3 loop reads CASSTDRGREKLFF. The DNA of the CDR3 is TGTGCCAGCAGTACGGACAGGGGGCGAGAAAAACTGTTTTTT.

In this sample, this clonotype turned up a few times. V gene TRBV5-6 combines with J gene TRBJ1-2; D remains ambiguous. Trimming cost V 4 bases and J 8 bases, with 21 bases left between them. The CDR3 extends over 15 amino acids. Germline V gene data show CDR1 as SGHDT and CDR2 as YYEEEE. CDR3 sequence: CASSPLKQNWWGYTF. CDR3 bases: TGTGCCAGCAGCCCGCTAAAACAGAATTGGTGGGGCTACACCTTC.

The table lists this clonotype with many counts. This sequence joins TRBV6-2 or TRBV6-3 and TRBJ1-3, with TRBD1 identical over 7 bases. The CDR3 is made up of 15 amino acids. With V trimmed by 6 bases and J by 2 bases, 7 bases remained unmatched. Germline-derived CDR1 and CDR2 are MNHEY and SVGEGT. CDR3 DNA sequence: TGTGCCAGCAGCGTTGGGACAGTGGCTGGAAACACCATATATTTT. It encodes CASSVGTVAGNTIYF.

This clonotype was observed many times. V usage is TRBV6-5 and J usage is TRBJ2-5; D unresolved. The CDR3 is 15 residues long. Germline V gives CDR1 MNHEY, CDR2 SVGAGI. With 4 bases removed from V and 1 base from J, the gap between germline ends came to 13 bases. The CDR3 DNA sequence: TGTGCCAGCAGTTTAGGGCAGGCGCGCCAAGAGACCCAGTACTTC. Protein sequence: CASSLGQARQETQYF.

This chain's CDR3 is CASSLRPTGEKLFF. The CDR3 DNA reads TGTGCCAGCAGCTTGCGCCCCACGGGCGAAAAACTGTTTTTT. The chain employs TRBV5-6 and TRBJ1-4, with D unresolved. Between the trimmed V and J ends, which lost 1 base and 8 bases, there was a span of 12 bases. CDR1 is SGHDT, CDR2 YYEEEE, per germline. The CDR3 covers 14 residues.

This clonotype was counted a few times. The chain links TRBV5-4 to TRBJ1-2; D perhaps matches TRBD1 (5 bases). The CDR3 has 17 amino acids. Germline V gene lookup returns CDR1 SGHNT and CDR2 YYREEE (reference sequence). V was cut by 1 base and J by 2 bases, with 18 bases left in between. Here the CDR3 reads CASSLNSWDRGNYGYTF. The CDR3 nucleotides are TGTGCCAGCAGCTTGAATTCTTGGGACCGAGGAAACTATGGCTACACCTTC.

With respect to this clonotype: This could be a read error, since a much larger clone is one nucleotide away. The chain has TRBV4-1 and TRBJ2-1; 9 bases are a match to TRBD1. CDR1 and CDR2 from the germline V gene are MGHRA and YSYEKL. With V trimmed by 4 bases and J by 8 bases, 6 bases remained unmatched. The CDR3 length is 14 residues. CDR3 region: CASSRRTGGDEQFF. Written as DNA, the CDR3 is TGCGCCAGCAGCCGAAGAACAGGGGGCGATGAGCAGTTCTTC.

This chain links TRBV15 with TRBJ2-2; D tentatively reads TRBD1 or TRBD2 (5 bases each). V lost 1 base to trimming and J lost 5 bases, with 11 bases between them. The germline gives CDR1 LNHNV, CDR2 YYDKDF (reference sequence). This CDR3 contains 15 residues. This CDR3 reads CATSRVGGWTGELFF. DNA of the CDR3: TGTGCCACCAGCAGAGTTGGGGGTTGGACCGGGGAGCTGTTTTTT.

The genes are TRBV6-1 and TRBJ1-6; D may be TRBD1 (5 bases). CDR3 length equals 17 residues. From germline, CDR1 is MNHNS and CDR2 SASEGT. Between the trimmed V and J ends, which lost 4 bases and 0 bases, there was a span of 13 bases. The CDR3 reads CASSGTVRGSYNSPLHF. The CDR3 region has the DNA TGTGCCAGCAGTGGGACGGTTAGGGGCTCCTATAATTCACCCCTCCACTTT.

V usage is TRBV2 and J usage is TRBJ2-3; TRBD2 agrees at 7 bases. The CDR3 is made up of 16 amino acids. The V and J ends lost 1 base and 5 bases, in that order; junction bases with no gene match: 9. Germline V gene lookup returns CDR1 SNHLY and CDR2 FYNNEI. Here the CDR3 reads CASSEDGAGVGDTQYF. The DNA of the CDR3 is TGTGCCAGCAGTGAAGACGGGGCGGGAGTGGGAGATACGCAGTATTTT. Based on the CDR3 plus reference TRBV2 and TRBJ2-3, the full variable domain is EPEVTQTPSHQVTQMGQEVILRCVPISNHLYFYWYRQILGQKVEFLVSFYNNEISEKSEIFDDQFSVERPDGSNFTLKIRSTKLEDSAMYFCASSEDGAGVGDTQYFGPGTRLTVL.